Below are 15 T cell receptor beta chains sequenced from a single sample in a study of cytotoxic CD8 clonotypes in ibrutinib-treated CLL. TCRdb keeps only in-frame clones here, not all; method: immunoSEQ multiplex PCR. The table includes around 200,000 clones, approximately 79% detected once. The sequenced sample was PBMCs, obtained after 12 months of ibrutinib treatment. Receptors were obtained from a human donor with chronic lymphocytic leukemia.

The chain is built from TRBV27 and TRBJ1-2; TRBD1 is a possible D gene (6 bases). The CDR3 extends over 14 amino acids. V was trimmed by 6 bases and J by 2 bases, leaving 13 bases between them. Germline V lookup: CDR1 MNHEY, CDR2 SMNVEV (reference sequence). CDR3 protein: CASSEGGQNYGYTF. In DNA, the CDR3 is TGTGCCAGCAGCGAGGGGGGCCAGAACTATGGCTACACCTTC.

The chain combines TRBV7-2 with TRBJ1-2, with D possibly matching TRBD1 (6 bases). Germline CDR1 and CDR2: SGHTA and FQGNSA. The length of the CDR3 is 17 residues. Trimming shortened V by 2 bases and J by 1 base, and 17 bases separated the two germline ends. The CDR3 sequence: CASSLRVRGLLNYGYTF. CDR3 sequence (DNA): TGTGCCAGCAGCTTAAGGGTCAGGGGCCTACTTAACTATGGCTACACCTTC.

The rearrangement links TRBV5-1 to TRBJ2-5; 8 bases fit TRBD2. Trimming removed 0 bases from V and 2 bases from J; junction bases left unmatched: 6. Per the germline V gene, CDR1 is SGHRS and CDR2 is YFSETQ. CDR3 size: 16 residues. CDR3 nucleotide sequence: TGCGCCAGCAGCTTGGGAGTGCGGGGGGATCAAGAGACCCAGTACTTC. It codes for CASSLGVRGDQETQYF. The complete variable domain, with remaining parts taken from reference TRBV5-1 and TRBJ2-5, reads KAGVTQTPRYLIKTRGQQVTLSCSPISGHRSVSWYQQTPGQGLQFLFEYFSETQRNKGNFPGRFSGRQFSNSRSEMNVSTLELGDSALYLCASSLGVRGDQETQYFGPGTRLLVL.

This clone showed up many times. The V and J genes are TRBV2 and TRBJ1-1; unclear D gene. The V end lost 2 bases, the J end lost 1 base, and 5 bases lay between the germline ends. The germline V gene encodes CDR1 SNHLY and CDR2 FYNNEI. The CDR3 runs 13 residues. The CDR3 protein is CASSESPNTEAFF. CDR3 DNA: TGTGCCAGCAGTGAAAGCCCGAACACTGAAGCTTTCTTT.

The genes are TRBV6-5 and TRBJ1-1; TRBD1 is a possible D gene (5 bases). V shed 1 base and J shed 10 bases, with 19 bases lying between them. Germline V gene data show CDR1 as MNHEY and CDR2 as SVGAGI. The CDR3 covers 15 residues. The chain's CDR3 is CASSYWDPASRGAFF. CDR3 in DNA: TGTGCCAGCAGTTACTGGGACCCGGCCTCCCGGGGAGCTTTCTTT.

This sequence joins TRBV6-5 and TRBJ1-2, with 7 bases identical to TRBD1. CDR3 size: 13 residues. Germline trimming cut 5 bases from V and 9 bases from J; bases unmatched to any gene: 9. In germline, CDR1 is MNHEY, CDR2 SVGAGI. The CDR3 coding sequence is TGTGCCAGCAGTGCTCACAGGGGTTGGAGCTACACCTTC. Amino acids: CASSAHRGWSYTF.

The chain employs TRBV27 and TRBJ2-3; D possibly matches TRBD1 or TRBD2 (5 bases each). The germline V and J ends were trimmed by 6 bases and 2 bases, with 18 bases remaining between them. There are 16 residues in the CDR3. The V gene's germline CDR1 is MNHEY and CDR2 SMNVEV (reference sequence). The CDR3 spells CASSRPGTLSTDTQYF. The DNA of the CDR3 is TGTGCCAGCAGCCGCCCCGGGACCCTCTCCACAGATACGCAGTATTTT.

V usage is TRBV6-1 and J usage is TRBJ2-5; D might be TRBD1 (6 bases). This CDR3 spans 14 amino acids. Per germline, CDR1 MNHNS and CDR2 SASEGT. The germline V and J ends were trimmed by 6 bases and 1 base, with 12 bases remaining between them. Written as DNA, the CDR3 is TGTGCCAGCAGACAGGGCCCATCCCAAGAGACCCAGTACTTC. This sequence encodes CASRQGPSQETQYF.

This chain connects TRBV13 to TRBJ1-6; TRBD1 agrees at 8 bases. CDR3 length: 15 amino acids. V lost 5 bases and J lost 6; bases outside the gene matches: 6. Germline CDR1 reads PRHDT; CDR2 reads FYEKMQ (reference sequence). CDR3 sequence (DNA): TGTGCCAGCAGCACCCGGACAGGGTTTAATTCACCCCTCCACTTT. Amino acid sequence: CASSTRTGFNSPLHF.

This clone was counted a few times. The rearrangement uses TRBV4-2 and TRBJ1-2; D possibly corresponds to TRBD1 (6 bases). The CDR3 loop spans 14 amino acids. CDR1 is LGHNA, CDR2 YNFKEQ, per germline. Trimming removed 0 bases at V and 5 bases at J, with 10 bases between. DNA for the CDR3: TGTGCCAGCAGCCAAGATGGGACATCGTATGGCTACACCTTC. Amino acid sequence: CASSQDGTSYGYTF.

This clone appeared a single time. This chain connects TRBV14 to TRBJ2-3, with D unresolved. Germline assignment: CDR1 SGHDN and CDR2 FVKESK. Trimming left V 4 bases short and J 2 bases short, with 7 bases between. The CDR3 has 13 residues. The CDR3 DNA sequence: TGTGCCAGCAGCCCCCATTACACAGATACGCAGTATTTT. This encodes CASSPHYTDTQYF.

The V call is TRBV2, the J call TRBJ2-5, with 7 bases identical to TRBD2. Germline loops: CDR1 SNHLY, CDR2 FYNNEI. J lost 1 base, V lost 5 bases, and 4 bases had no gene match. CDR3 length equals 14 residues. The CDR3 sequence: CASSITSAQETQYF. In DNA form, the CDR3 reads TGTGCCAGCAGTATCACTAGCGCCCAAGAGACCCAGTACTTC.

This clone has only one observation. V and J are TRBV21-1 and TRBJ2-3; TRBD2 is the table's D call, not checked against the DNA. TRBV21-1 is a known pseudogene. The CDR3 spans 15 residues. The CDR3: CASSKAQRDLDTQYF. CDR3 in DNA: TGTGCCAGCAGCAAAGCGCAGCGGGACTTAGATACGCAGTATTTT.

The rearrangement links TRBV5-1 to TRBJ2-3, with no clear D. Deletions cut 4 bases from V and 4 bases from J, with 13 bases between. This CDR3 has 14 amino acids. CDR1 is SGHRS and CDR2 is YFSETQ in the germline V gene. CDR3 DNA: TGCGCCAGCAGCCCTCGGACCTTGGCAGATACGCAGTATTTT. This codes for CASSPRTLADTQYF.

The chain has TRBV7-6 and TRBJ2-1, with 11 bases fitting TRBD1. The germline gives CDR1 SGHVS, CDR2 FNYEAQ. The length of the CDR3 is 15 residues. Trimming removed 5 bases from V and 6 bases from J; junction bases left unmatched: 6. CDR3 loop: CASSPGQGAFNEQFF. Written as DNA, the CDR3 is TGTGCCAGCAGCCCCGGACAGGGGGCCTTCAATGAGCAGTTCTTC.